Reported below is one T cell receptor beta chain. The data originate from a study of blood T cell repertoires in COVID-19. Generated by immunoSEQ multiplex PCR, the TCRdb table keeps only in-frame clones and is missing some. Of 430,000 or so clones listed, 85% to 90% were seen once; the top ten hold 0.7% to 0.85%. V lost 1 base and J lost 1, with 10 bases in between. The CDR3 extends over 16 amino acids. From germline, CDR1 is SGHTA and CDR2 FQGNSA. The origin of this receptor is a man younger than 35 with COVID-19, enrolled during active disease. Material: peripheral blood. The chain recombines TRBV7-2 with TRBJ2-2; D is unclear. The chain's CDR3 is CASSLDPRRNTGELFF. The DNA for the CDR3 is TGTGCCAGCAGCTTAGATCCTAGGCGGAACACCGGGGAGCTGTTTTTT. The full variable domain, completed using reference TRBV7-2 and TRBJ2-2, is GAGVSQSPSNKVTEKGKDVELRCDPISGHTALYWYRQSLGQGLEFLIYFQGNSAPDKSGLPSDRFSAERTGGSVSTLTIQRTQQEDSAVYLCASSLDPRRNTGELFFGEGSRLTVL.